These 31 T cell receptor beta chains originate from one sample sequenced in a study of T cell responses to AZD1222 COVID-19 vaccine. Profiling relied on immunoSEQ multiplex PCR, and the TCRdb table lists in-frame clones only, not all of them. The table shows under 130,000 clones, with 80% to 95% occurring only once. Material: peripheral blood, obtained on day 0 of AZD1222 vaccination. The receptor source for this set is an adult in good health.

V gene TRBV29-1 combines with J gene TRBJ1-1; D is uncertain. V was cut by 6 bases and J by 0 bases, with 11 bases left in between. This CDR3 comprises 13 residues. Germline V gives CDR1 SQVTM, CDR2 ANQGSEA. CDR3 bases: TGCAGCGTCGAGGGAGGTATGAACACTGAAGCTTTCTTT. Translation: CSVEGGMNTEAFF. Using reference TRBV29-1 and TRBJ1-1 for the parts outside the CDR3, the full variable domain is SAVISQKPSRDICQRGTSLTIQCQVDSQVTMMFWYRQQPGQSLTLIATANQGSEATYESGFVIDKFPISRPNLTFSTLTVSNMSPEDSSIYLCSVEGGMNTEAFFGQGTRLTVV.

The J gene is TRBJ2-7, the V gene TRBV6-6, with D maybe TRBD2 (5 bases). Germline assignment: CDR1 MNHNY and CDR2 SVGAGI (reference sequence). V lost 6 bases and J 4 bases, leaving 19 bases between the germline ends. The CDR3 contains 15 residues. CDR3: CASSHRALGEYEQYF. The CDR3, as DNA: TGTGCCAGCAGCCATAGGGCACTAGGCGAATACGAGCAGTACTTC.

As regards this clone: The sample has other DNA sequences that encode this CDR3 too. This chain connects TRBV12-3 or TRBV12-4 to TRBJ2-2, with D uncertain. The CDR3 contains 12 residues. V was trimmed by 1 base and J by 6 bases, leaving 3 bases between them. CDR3 sequence: CASSLGAGELFF. The CDR3 DNA is TGTGCCAGCAGTTTAGGAGCCGGGGAGCTGTTTTTT.

This clone appeared once. The chain has TRBV19 and TRBJ2-1; 7 bases agree with TRBD1. The CDR3 is 16 residues long. V trimming: 6 bases; J trimming: 8 bases; junction bases outside the gene matches: 16. Germline V lookup: CDR1 LNHDA, CDR2 SQIVND (reference sequence). The CDR3: CASRQSLRDRDHEQFF. The CDR3 DNA reads as TGTGCCAGTAGGCAATCCTTACGCGACAGGGACCATGAGCAGTTCTTC.

The chain recombines TRBV7-6 with TRBJ1-1, with D tentatively TRBD1 (5 bases). The germline V and J ends were trimmed by 2 bases and 1 base, with 11 bases remaining between them. CDR1 and CDR2 from the germline V gene are SGHVS and FNYEAQ. This CDR3 comprises 15 residues. The CDR3 sequence: CASSLNWGENTEAFF. CDR3 coding DNA: TGTGCCAGCAGCTTAAATTGGGGGGAGAACACTGAAGCTTTCTTT.

V and J are TRBV3-1 (or the pseudogene TRBV3-2) and TRBJ2-7, with 9 bases that match TRBD1. This CDR3 contains 16 residues. Germline CDR1 is LGHDT and CDR2 is YNNKEL (reference sequence). V lost 4 bases to trimming and J lost 3 bases; unmatched junction nucleotides: 10. CDR3 region: CASSPRWGTGYYEQYF. In DNA, the CDR3 is TGTGCCAGCAGCCCCCGCTGGGGGACAGGGTACTACGAGCAGTACTTC.

The V call is TRBV5-5, the J call TRBJ2-1; 8 nucleotides agree with TRBD2. V gave up 0 bases and J gave up 4 bases; unmatched junction bases: 6. The V gene's germline CDR1 is SGHKS and CDR2 YYEKEE (reference sequence). The CDR3 sequence is 16 residues long. This CDR3 reads CASSLESGTRYNEQFF. As DNA, the CDR3 is TGTGCCAGCAGCTTGGAGTCTGGGACTAGGTACAATGAGCAGTTCTTC.

The chain has TRBV5-1 and TRBJ1-5, with D hard to call. The CDR3 length is 12 residues. Germline V gives CDR1 SGHRS, CDR2 YFSETQ. For the CDR3, the DNA is TGCGCGTTACTGGAGAGCAATCAGCCCCAGCATTTT. Translating it yields CALLESNQPQHF. Supplemented by reference TRBV5-1 and TRBJ1-5, the full variable domain reads KAGVTQTPRYLIKTRGQQVTLSCSPISGHRSVSWYQQTPGQGLQFLFEYFSETQRNKGNFPGRFSGRQFSNSRSEMNVSTLELGDSALYLCALLESNQPQHFGDGTRLSIL.

This rearrangement joins TRBV25-1 to TRBJ2-7; 9 positions agree with TRBD2. V lost 6 bases and J lost 6; bases outside the gene matches: 3. CDR3 length equals 12 residues. Germline V CDR1 and CDR2: MGHDK, SYGVNS. CDR3 residues: CASSRLAAEQYF. The CDR3 DNA follows: TGTGCCAGCAGCCGACTAGCGGCCGAGCAGTACTTC.

Worth noting for this clone: The sample contains more than one DNA sequence encoding this CDR3. This chain links TRBV5-1 with TRBJ2-1; TRBD2 matches 12 bases. V was clipped by 4 bases and J by 7 bases; unmatched bases: 3. Germline CDR1 reads SGHRS; CDR2 reads YFSETQ. CDR3 length: 14 amino acids. CDR3 region: CASSLAGGQNEQFF. CDR3 sequence (DNA): TGCGCCAGCAGCCTAGCGGGGGGGCAGAATGAGCAGTTCTTC.

The chain has TRBV3-1 (or the pseudogene TRBV3-2) and TRBJ2-7; perhaps D is TRBD1 or TRBD2 (5 bases each). The ends were cut back, 4 bases at V and 3 bases at J, with 13 bases in the middle. The CDR3 totals 14 residues. The V gene's germline CDR1 is LGHDT and CDR2 YNNKEL (reference sequence). CDR3 sequence: CASSPRDVNYEQYF. For the CDR3, the DNA is TGTGCCAGCAGCCCCCGGGACGTAAACTACGAGCAGTACTTC.

The V and J genes are TRBV12-3 or TRBV12-4 and TRBJ1-4; D uncertain. The CDR3 covers 13 residues. Trimming shortened V by 3 bases and J by 7 bases, and 9 bases separated the two germline ends. The CDR3 DNA follows: TGTGCCAGCAGTTTTAGAGAGCGTGAAAAACTGTTTTTT. It encodes CASSFREREKLFF.

The genes are TRBV28 and TRBJ1-5; the D is unclear. The CDR3 has 13 residues. The germline CDR1 and CDR2 sequences are MDHEN and SYDVKM. Trimming removed 2 bases at V and 6 bases at J, with 8 bases between. The chain's CDR3 is CASSLGVGQPQHF. The CDR3, as DNA: TGTGCCAGCAGTTTAGGTGTGGGTCAGCCCCAGCATTTT.

The genes are TRBV19 and TRBJ2-7, with 7 positions matching TRBD2. Trimming took 1 base from V and 2 from J; bases not matched to a gene: 5. This CDR3 region has 15 residues. From germline, CDR1 is LNHDA and CDR2 SQIVND (reference sequence). The CDR3 here is CASSIGLASTYEQYF. Written as DNA, the CDR3 is TGTGCCAGTAGTATAGGACTAGCTTCTACCTACGAGCAGTACTTC. The full variable domain, its missing parts supplied by reference TRBV19 and TRBJ2-7, is DGGITQSPKYLFRKEGQNVTLSCEQNLNHDAMYWYRQDPGQGLRLIYYSQIVNDFQKGDIAEGYSVSREKKESFPLTVTSAQKNPTAFYLCASSIGLASTYEQYFGPGTRLTVT.

This chain connects TRBV19 to TRBJ2-7, with a tentative D call TRBD1 (5 bases). The germline V and J ends were trimmed by 3 bases and 5 bases, with 17 bases remaining between them. This CDR3 is 15 amino acids long. The germline gives CDR1 LNHDA, CDR2 SQIVND (reference sequence). The CDR3 region has the DNA TGTGCCAGTAGTATCCAGGGTATTGGGAAAAACGAGCAGTACTTC. Amino acid sequence: CASSIQGIGKNEQYF. Complete variable domain (other parts from reference TRBV19 and TRBJ2-7): DGGITQSPKYLFRKEGQNVTLSCEQNLNHDAMYWYRQDPGQGLRLIYYSQIVNDFQKGDIAEGYSVSREKKESFPLTVTSAQKNPTAFYLCASSIQGIGKNEQYFGPGTRLTVT.

This chain uses TRBV30 with TRBJ1-5; 9 bases line up with TRBD1. Losses at the gene ends were 5 bases for V and 6 bases for J; bases not matched to a gene: 5. The CDR3 has 13 residues. Germline V lookup: CDR1 GTSNPN, CDR2 SVGIG (reference sequence). The CDR3: CAWGTGGFQPQHF. The CDR3 coding sequence is TGTGCCTGGGGTACAGGGGGCTTTCAGCCCCAGCATTTT.

The rearrangement uses TRBV6-2 or TRBV6-3 and TRBJ2-3; TRBD1 or TRBD2 may be the D gene (6 bases each). With 2 bases removed from V and 6 bases from J, the gap between germline ends came to 12 bases. Germline loops: CDR1 MNHEY, CDR2 SVGEGT. The CDR3 length is 14 residues. The CDR3 coding sequence is TGTGCCAGCAGTTACGGGGGGCGCAGGGATACGCAGTATTTT. This gives the protein CASSYGGRRDTQYF.

The chain carries TRBV9 and TRBJ1-4; D may be TRBD1 (5 bases). V gave up 5 bases and J gave up 2 bases, with 10 bases separating them. Germline loops: CDR1 SGDLS, CDR2 YYNGEE. CDR3 length: 14 amino acids. The CDR3 loop reads CASSRRDTNEKLFF. Written as DNA, the CDR3 is TGTGCCAGCAGTCGCCGGGACACTAATGAAAAACTGTTTTTT.

This chain connects TRBV25-1 to TRBJ2-3; TRBD2 matches 12 bases. Trimming cost V 8 bases and J 7 bases; bases outside gene matches: 10. Germline CDR1 is MGHDK and CDR2 is SYGVNS. CDR3 size: 15 residues. Here the CDR3 reads CASQKTSGGAYTQYF. The CDR3 region has the DNA TGTGCCAGCCAGAAGACTAGCGGGGGTGCTTATACGCAGTATTTT. The full variable domain, rest sourced from reference TRBV25-1 and TRBJ2-3, is EADIYQTPRYLVIGTGKKITLECSQTMGHDKMYWYQQDPGMELHLIHYSYGVNSTEKGDLSSESTVSRIRTEHFPLTLESARPSHTSQYLCASQKTSGGAYTQYFGPGTRLTVL.

This clone has only one observation. The chain has TRBV4-3 and TRBJ2-2; TRBD1 might be the D (5 bases). Germline V gene sequence: CDR1 LGHNA, CDR2 YSLEER. Trimming removed 1 base from V and 4 bases from J, with 13 bases in between. This CDR3 contains 16 residues. CDR3 protein: CASSQGGPIPTGELFF. In nucleotides, the CDR3 is TGCGCCAGCAGCCAAGGGGGCCCTATCCCCACCGGGGAGCTGTTTTTT.

The chain combines TRBV6-6 with TRBJ1-1; no clear D gene. V was trimmed by 6 bases and J by 0 bases, leaving 8 bases between them. The length of the CDR3 is 13 residues. Germline assignment: CDR1 MNHNY and CDR2 SVGAGI (reference sequence). The CDR3 is CASRGAMNTEAFF. CDR3 coding DNA: TGTGCCAGCAGAGGAGCAATGAACACTGAAGCTTTCTTT.

The CDR3 reads CASSYRDVGYTF. The DNA of the CDR3 is TGTGCCAGTAGTTACCGGGACGTCGGCTACACCTTC. This rearrangement joins TRBV19 to TRBJ1-2, with a tentative D call TRBD1 (5 bases). Germline V gene lookup returns CDR1 LNHDA and CDR2 SQIVND (reference sequence). This CDR3 has 12 residues. V gave up 5 bases and J gave up 8 bases, with 12 bases separating them.

V is TRBV7-2 and J is TRBJ2-3; 9 bases match TRBD2. The CDR3 loop spans 14 amino acids. CDR1 and CDR2 (germline): SGHTA, FQGNSA. V shed 0 bases, J shed 12 bases, and the junction held 7 bases outside the gene matches. The CDR3 DNA sequence: TGTGCCAGCAGCTTAGCGCACGCTAGCGGGACCCAGTATTTT. Amino acid sequence: CASSLAHASGTQYF.

The chain couples TRBV28 to TRBJ1-5; D is possibly TRBD1 (6 bases). Germline CDR1 reads MDHEN; CDR2 reads SYDVKM. The CDR3 is made up of 15 amino acids. V shed 3 bases and J shed 2 bases, with 11 bases lying between them. CDR3 protein: CASSFPRQGNQPQHF. The CDR3 coding sequence is TGTGCCAGCAGTTTCCCCCGACAGGGCAATCAGCCCCAGCATTTT. Based on the CDR3 plus reference TRBV28 and TRBJ1-5, the full variable domain is DVKVTQSSRYLVKRTGEKVFLECVQDMDHENMFWYRQDPGLGLRLIYFSYDVKMKEKGDIPEGYSVSREKKERFSLILESASTNQTSMYLCASSFPRQGNQPQHFGDGTRLSIL.

The chain links TRBV7-9 to TRBJ2-7; tentative D call: TRBD2 (6 bases). V was trimmed by 3 bases and J by 5 bases, leaving 17 bases between them. This CDR3 has 15 residues. Germline lookup yields CDR1 SEHNR and CDR2 FQNEAQ (reference sequence). DNA for the CDR3: TGTGCCAGCAGCTTTAATCCGGGAGTAATCCACGAGCAGTACTTC. Protein sequence: CASSFNPGVIHEQYF.

This clone was counted a single time. The chain uses TRBV19 and TRBJ1-2; 8 positions match TRBD1. Germline CDR1 LNHDA, CDR2 SQIVND (reference sequence). Germline trimming cut 6 bases from V and 5 bases from J; bases unmatched to any gene: 11. The CDR3 is 15 amino acids. The CDR3 reads CASSAGQGPLYGYTF. CDR3 coding DNA: TGTGCCAGTAGCGCCGGACAGGGACCGCTGTATGGCTACACCTTC.

The rearrangement uses TRBV6-5 and TRBJ1-5; D remains ambiguous. Germline V gene data show CDR1 as MNHEY and CDR2 as SVGAGI. CDR3 size: 13 residues. The ends were cut back, 0 bases at V and 4 bases at J, with 4 bases in the middle. CDR3: CASSYSRNQPQHF. In DNA, the CDR3 is TGTGCCAGCAGTTACTCCCGTAATCAGCCCCAGCATTTT.

The CDR3 coding sequence is TGTGCCAGCAGCTTACGGTCGCTAGCGGGAGGTGAGGCAAGGGAGCAGTTCTTC. It specifies CASSLRSLAGGEAREQFF. V and J are TRBV7-9 and TRBJ2-1; 11 positions match TRBD2. Germline V CDR1 and CDR2: SEHNR, FQNEAQ (reference sequence). Unmatched junction bases numbered 16, after V lost 2 bases and J lost 10 bases. There are 18 residues in the CDR3.

V usage is TRBV12-5 and J usage is TRBJ2-1, with TRBD2 identical over 8 bases. The CDR3 is 13 residues long. Germline CDR1 and CDR2: LGHNT and FRNRAP. Trimming took 5 bases from V and 4 from J; bases not matched to a gene: 1. CDR3 residues: CASGAGGYNEQFF. The DNA for the CDR3 is TGTGCTAGTGGTGCGGGGGGATACAATGAGCAGTTCTTC. Full variable domain (missing parts from reference TRBV12-5 and TRBJ2-1): DARVTQTPRHKVTEMGQEVTMRCQPILGHNTVFWYRQTMMQGLELLAYFRNRAPLDDSGMPKDRFSAEMPDATLATLKIQPSEPRDSAVYFCASGAGGYNEQFFGPGTRLTVL.

This rearrangement joins TRBV5-4 to TRBJ2-2; TRBD1 matches 11 bases. The V and J ends lost 4 bases and 4 bases, in that order; junction bases with no gene match: 3. The CDR3 is 15 amino acids. Germline values: CDR1 SGHNT, CDR2 YYREEE (reference sequence). The CDR3 spells CASSRGQGGTGELFF. The CDR3 coding sequence is TGTGCCAGCAGCCGGGGACAGGGGGGCACCGGGGAGCTGTTTTTT.

The CDR3 DNA reads as TGTGCCAGCAGCCTCGACACAGATACGCAGTATTTT. Residues: CASSLDTDTQYF. The rearrangement uses TRBV7-8 and TRBJ2-3; D remains unclear. V was trimmed by 5 bases and J by 2 bases, leaving 5 bases between them. Germline CDR1 is SGHVS and CDR2 is FQNEAQ. This CDR3 is 12 amino acids long.